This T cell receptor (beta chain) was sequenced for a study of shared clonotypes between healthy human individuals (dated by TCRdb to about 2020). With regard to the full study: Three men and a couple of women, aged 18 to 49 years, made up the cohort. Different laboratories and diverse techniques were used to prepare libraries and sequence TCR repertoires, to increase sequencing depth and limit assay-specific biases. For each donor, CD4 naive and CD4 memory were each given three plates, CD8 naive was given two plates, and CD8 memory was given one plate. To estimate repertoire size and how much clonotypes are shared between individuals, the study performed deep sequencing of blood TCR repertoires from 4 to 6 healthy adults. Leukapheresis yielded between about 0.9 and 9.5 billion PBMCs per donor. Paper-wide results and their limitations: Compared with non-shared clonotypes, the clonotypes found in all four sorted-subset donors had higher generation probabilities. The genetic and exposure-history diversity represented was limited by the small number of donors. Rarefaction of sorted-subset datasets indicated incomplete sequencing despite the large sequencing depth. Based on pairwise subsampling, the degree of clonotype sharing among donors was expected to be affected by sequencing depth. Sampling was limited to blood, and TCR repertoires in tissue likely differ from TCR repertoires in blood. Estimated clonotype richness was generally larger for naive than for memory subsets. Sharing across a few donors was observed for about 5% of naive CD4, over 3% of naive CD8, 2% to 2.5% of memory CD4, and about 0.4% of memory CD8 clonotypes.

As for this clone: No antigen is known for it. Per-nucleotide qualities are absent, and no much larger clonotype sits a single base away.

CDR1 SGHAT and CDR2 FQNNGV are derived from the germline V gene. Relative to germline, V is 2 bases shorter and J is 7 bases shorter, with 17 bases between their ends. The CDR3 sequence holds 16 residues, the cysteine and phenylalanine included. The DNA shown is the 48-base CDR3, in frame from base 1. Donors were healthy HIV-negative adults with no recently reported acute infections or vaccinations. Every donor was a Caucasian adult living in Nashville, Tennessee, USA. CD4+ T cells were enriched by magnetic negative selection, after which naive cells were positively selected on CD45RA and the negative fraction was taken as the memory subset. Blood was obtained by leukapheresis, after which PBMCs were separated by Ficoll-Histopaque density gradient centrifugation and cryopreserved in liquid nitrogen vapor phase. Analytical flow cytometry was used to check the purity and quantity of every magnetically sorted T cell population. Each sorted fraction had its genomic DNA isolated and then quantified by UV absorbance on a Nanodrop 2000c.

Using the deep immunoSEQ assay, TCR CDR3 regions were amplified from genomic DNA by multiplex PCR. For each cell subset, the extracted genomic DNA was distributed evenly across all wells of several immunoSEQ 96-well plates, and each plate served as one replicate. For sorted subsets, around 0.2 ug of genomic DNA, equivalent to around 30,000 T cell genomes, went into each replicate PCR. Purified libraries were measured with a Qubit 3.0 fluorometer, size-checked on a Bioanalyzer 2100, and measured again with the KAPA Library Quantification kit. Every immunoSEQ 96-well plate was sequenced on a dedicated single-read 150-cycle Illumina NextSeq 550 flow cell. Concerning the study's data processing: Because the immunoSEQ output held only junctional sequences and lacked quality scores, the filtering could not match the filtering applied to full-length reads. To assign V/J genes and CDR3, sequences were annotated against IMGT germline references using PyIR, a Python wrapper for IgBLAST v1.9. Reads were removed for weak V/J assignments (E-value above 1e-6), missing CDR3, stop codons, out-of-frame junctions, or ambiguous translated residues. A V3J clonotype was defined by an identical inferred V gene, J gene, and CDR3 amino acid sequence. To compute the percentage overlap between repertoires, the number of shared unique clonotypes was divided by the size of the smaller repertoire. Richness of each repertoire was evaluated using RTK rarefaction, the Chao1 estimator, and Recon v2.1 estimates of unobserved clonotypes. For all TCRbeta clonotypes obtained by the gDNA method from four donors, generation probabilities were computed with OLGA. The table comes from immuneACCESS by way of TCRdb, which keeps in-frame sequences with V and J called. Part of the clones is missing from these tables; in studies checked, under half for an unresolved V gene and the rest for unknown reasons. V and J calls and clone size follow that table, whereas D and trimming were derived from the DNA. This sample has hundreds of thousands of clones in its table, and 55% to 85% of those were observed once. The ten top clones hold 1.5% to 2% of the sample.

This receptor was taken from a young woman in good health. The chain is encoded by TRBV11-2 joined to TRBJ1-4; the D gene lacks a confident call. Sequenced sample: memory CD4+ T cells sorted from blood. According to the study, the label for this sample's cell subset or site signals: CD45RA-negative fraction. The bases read TGTGCCAGCAGCTTACCCGGCCTAACGCGTTGTGAAAAACTGTTTTTT. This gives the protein CASSLPGLTRCEKLFF.